These 2 T cell receptor beta chains originate from one sample sequenced in a study of T cells in localized non-small cell lung cancer. The repertoire was sequenced with immunoSEQ multiplex PCR; TCRdb's copy has only in-frame clones and lacks some. Counted here are roughly 24,000 clones, around 93% occurring once; the ten biggest clones make up roughly 4.1%. The source was peripheral blood, collected before any cancer treatment. Every receptor here comes from a female donor over 55 with stage II squamous cell lung carcinoma.

The gene calls are TRBV30 and TRBJ2-7; TRBD1 aligns across 8 bases. V gave up 5 bases and J gave up 4 bases; unmatched junction bases: 7. There are 13 residues in the CDR3. The germline CDR1 and CDR2 sequences are GTSNPN and SVGIG (reference sequence). The DNA of the CDR3 is TGTGCCTGGCAGGGACAGGCGATATACGAGCAGTACTTC. It encodes CAWQGQAIYEQYF.

The rearrangement uses TRBV6-5 and TRBJ1-1, with a possible D match to TRBD1 (6 bases). V was clipped by 6 bases and J by 1 base, with 15 bases between them. Germline-derived CDR1 and CDR2 are MNHEY and SVGAGI. The length of the CDR3 is 15 residues. The CDR3 nucleotides are TGTGCCAGCAGCCCCCCCACAGGGCGGAACACTGAAGCTTTCTTT. Its protein is CASSPPTGRNTEAFF.